The next 14 T cell receptor beta chains were all read from a single sample in a study of human T cells and chemical hapten exposure. The time point denotes: patch test 3, about 24 weeks after DPC sensitization. Treatment here: therapeutic diphenylcyclopropenone sensitization with weekly scalp DPC. TCRdb redid the calling of the RACE reads with MiXCR, one entry per CDR3 protein. The sample yields 80,000 to 100,000 distinct CDR3 sequences, 9.5% to 14% seen once. The material was whole blood, obtained in connection with sensitization to the hapten diphenylcyclopropenone (DPC). The receptors originated from a woman in her 50s with alopecia areata. Some clones in this sample may be carry-over from other donors' samples.

This clonotype was observed at least ten times. CDR3: CASRRLGGNTGELFF. The CDR3 DNA is TGTGCCAGCAGAAGGCTCGGGGGGAACACCGGGGAGCTGTTTTTT. The chain couples TRBV2 to TRBJ2-2, with D maybe TRBD2 (6 bases). CDR1 and CDR2 (germline): SNHLY, FYNNEI. V lost 6 bases to trimming and J lost 1 base, with 12 bases between them. CDR3 length: 15 amino acids.

In this sample, this clonotype turned up many times. The chain couples TRBV12-5 to TRBJ1-6; D gene unclear. Looked up from germline, CDR1 is LGHNT and CDR2 is FRNRAP. There are 14 residues in the CDR3. V was pared by 6 bases and J by 5 bases, with 11 bases between. This chain's CDR3 is CASGHTGNNSPLHF. CDR3 DNA sequence: TGTGCTAGTGGCCACACCGGAAATAATTCACCCCTCCACTTT.

The V call is TRBV11-2, the J call TRBJ1-6; no clear D. Trimming stripped 0 bases from V and 10 bases from J, with 10 bases between. This CDR3 is built from 14 residues. Germline V lookup: CDR1 SGHAT, CDR2 FQNNGV. The DNA of the CDR3 is TGTGCCAGCAGCTTAGAAATGGGAGGATCACCCCTCCACTTT. Protein product: CASSLEMGGSPLHF.

This clonotype was seen only a few times. This sequence joins TRBV5-1 and TRBJ2-6, with 7 bases that match TRBD2. The CDR3 consists of 17 residues. In germline, CDR1 is SGHRS, CDR2 YFSETQ. V shed 3 bases and J 0 bases; nucleotides not matched to a gene: 6. This CDR3 reads CASSSGDYPSGANVLTF. The CDR3 bases are TGCGCCAGCAGCTCCGGGGACTACCCCTCTGGGGCCAACGTCCTGACTTTC.

This clonotype occurred many times. The J gene is TRBJ2-7, the V gene TRBV7-8; D unclear. V dropped 4 bases and J dropped 6 bases, with 22 bases sitting between them. Germline V lookup: CDR1 SGHVS, CDR2 FQNEAQ. The CDR3 length is 16 residues. DNA for the CDR3: TGTGCCAGCAGCTATCCGATAGCAGCCAGGTTCTCCGAGCAGTACTTC. Encoded protein: CASSYPIAARFSEQYF.

In its sample, this clonotype was seen many times. The chain couples TRBV29-1 to TRBJ2-7, with D perhaps matching TRBD2 (5 bases). The CDR3 is 14 amino acids. Deletions cut 3 bases from V and 3 bases from J, with 15 bases between. Looked up from germline, CDR1 is SQVTM and CDR2 is ANQGSEA. The chain's CDR3 is CSVDQGGSHYEQYF. The CDR3 DNA is TGCAGCGTTGACCAAGGAGGCTCCCACTACGAGCAGTACTTC.

At least ten counts were recorded for this clonotype. V is TRBV29-1 and J is TRBJ1-4; D gene ambiguous. CDR1 and CDR2 (germline): SQVTM, ANQGSEA. CDR3 length: 11 residues. The germline V and J ends were trimmed by 4 bases and 6 bases, with 6 bases remaining between them. CDR3 DNA sequence: TGCAGCGTTGCACAGTATGAAAAACTGTTTTTT. The encoded protein is CSVAQYEKLFF.

This clonotype was counted at least ten times. The chain combines TRBV18 with TRBJ1-1, with unresolved D. The CDR3 contains 15 residues. CDR1 KGHSH and CDR2 LQKENI come from the germline V gene. V shed 3 bases and J shed 2 bases, with 13 bases lying between them. The CDR3 is CASSPTSGSNTEAFF. The CDR3 coding sequence is TGTGCCAGCTCACCTACTTCGGGGAGCAACACTGAAGCTTTCTTT. Variable domain in full (rest from reference TRBV18 and TRBJ1-1): NAGVMQNPRHLVRRRGQEARLRCSPMKGHSHVYWYRQLPEEGLKFMVYLQKENIIDESGMPKERFSAEFPKEGPSILRIQQVVRGDSAAYFCASSPTSGSNTEAFFGQGTRLTVV.

The chain couples TRBV4-3 to TRBJ2-5; D is perhaps TRBD1 or TRBD2 (5 bases each). This CDR3 is built from 15 residues. Germline CDR1 reads LGHNA; CDR2 reads YSLEER. The V and J ends lost 0 bases and 4 bases respectively, with 12 bases between them. The CDR3 bases are TGCGCCAGCAGCCAAGATAATCCGGGGACAGAGACCCAGTACTTC. It encodes CASSQDNPGTETQYF.

This clonotype occurred many times. The chain joins TRBV5-6 to TRBJ2-5; 9 bases line up with TRBD2. Per the germline V gene, CDR1 is SGHDT and CDR2 is YYEEEE. Losses at the gene ends were 4 bases for V and 4 bases for J; bases not matched to a gene: 8. The CDR3 is 15 amino acids. CDR3 sequence: CASSAREGLRETQYF. DNA of the CDR3: TGTGCCAGCAGCGCGCGGGAGGGTCTTAGAGAGACCCAGTACTTC.

This clonotype was found a few times. V gene TRBV5-1 combines with J gene TRBJ2-2, with unresolved D. This CDR3 comprises 13 residues. Germline loops: CDR1 SGHRS, CDR2 YFSETQ. Trimming cost V 5 bases and J 0 bases, with 5 bases left between them. The DNA of the CDR3 is TGCGCCAGCAGGACCGCGAACACCGGGGAGCTGTTTTTT. The encoded protein is CASRTANTGELFF.

This clonotype was observed a handful of times. The junction and the germline gene differ at one end; a read error may be behind it. This chain uses TRBV11-2 with TRBJ2-5; 9 bases match TRBD2. Germline CDR1 is SGHAT and CDR2 is FQNNGV. The CDR3 consists of 16 residues. The CDR3 sequence is CASSPLAGVIQKTQYF. The CDR3 DNA sequence: TGTGCCAGCAGCCCTTTAGCGGGAGTGATCCAAAAGACCCAGTACTTC.

In this sample, this clonotype turned up a few times. The chain is built from TRBV28 and TRBJ2-3; 8 bases fit TRBD2. CDR3 length: 14 amino acids. J gave up 1 base and V 5 bases, and 2 bases lay outside the gene matches. CDR1 and CDR2 (germline): MDHEN, SYDVKM. CDR3 region: CASSKLAGTDTQYF. The CDR3 DNA reads TGTGCCAGCAGTAAACTAGCGGGCACAGATACGCAGTATTTT.

At least ten counts were recorded for this clonotype. The chain joins TRBV12-3 or TRBV12-4 to TRBJ2-3, with 8 bases fitting TRBD2. The J segment lost 1 base and the V segment lost 4 bases, leaving 4 bases of the junction unmatched. The CDR3 runs to 15 residues. CDR3 amino acids: CASSSLTSGTDTQYF. In nucleotides, the CDR3 is TGTGCCAGCAGTTCCCTGACTAGCGGCACAGATACGCAGTATTTT.